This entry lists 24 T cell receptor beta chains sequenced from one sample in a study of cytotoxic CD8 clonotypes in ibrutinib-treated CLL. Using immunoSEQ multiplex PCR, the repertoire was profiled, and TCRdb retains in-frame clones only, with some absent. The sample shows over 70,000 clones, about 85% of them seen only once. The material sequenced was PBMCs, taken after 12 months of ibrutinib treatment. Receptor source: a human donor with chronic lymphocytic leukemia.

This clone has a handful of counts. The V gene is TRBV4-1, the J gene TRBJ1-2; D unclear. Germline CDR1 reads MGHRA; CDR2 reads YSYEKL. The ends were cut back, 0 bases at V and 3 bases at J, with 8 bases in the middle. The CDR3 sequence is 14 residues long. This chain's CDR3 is CASSQDVAHYGYTF. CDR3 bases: TGCGCCAGCAGCCAAGATGTGGCTCACTATGGCTACACCTTC.

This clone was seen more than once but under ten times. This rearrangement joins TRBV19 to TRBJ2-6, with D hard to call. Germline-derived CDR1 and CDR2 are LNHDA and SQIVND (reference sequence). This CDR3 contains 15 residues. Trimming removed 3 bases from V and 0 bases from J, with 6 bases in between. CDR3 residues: CASSMGSSGANVLTF. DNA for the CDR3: TGTGCCAGTAGTATGGGGTCCTCTGGGGCCAACGTCCTGACTTTC. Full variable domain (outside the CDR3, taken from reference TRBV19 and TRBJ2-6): DGGITQSPKYLFRKEGQNVTLSCEQNLNHDAMYWYRQDPGQGLRLIYYSQIVNDFQKGDIAEGYSVSREKKESFPLTVTSAQKNPTAFYLCASSMGSSGANVLTFGAGSRLTVL.

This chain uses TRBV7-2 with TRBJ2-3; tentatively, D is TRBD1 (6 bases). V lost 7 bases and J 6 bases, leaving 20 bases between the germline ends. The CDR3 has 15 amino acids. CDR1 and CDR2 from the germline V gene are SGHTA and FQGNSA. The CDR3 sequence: CASTPQRGFTDTQYF. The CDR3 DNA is TGTGCCAGCACCCCCCAAAGGGGGTTTACCGATACGCAGTATTTT.

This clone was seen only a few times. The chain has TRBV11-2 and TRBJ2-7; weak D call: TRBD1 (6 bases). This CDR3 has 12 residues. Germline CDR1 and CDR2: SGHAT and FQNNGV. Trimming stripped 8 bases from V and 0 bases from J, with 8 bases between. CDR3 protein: CASGDNSYEQYF. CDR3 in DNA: TGTGCCAGCGGGGACAACTCCTACGAGCAGTACTTC.

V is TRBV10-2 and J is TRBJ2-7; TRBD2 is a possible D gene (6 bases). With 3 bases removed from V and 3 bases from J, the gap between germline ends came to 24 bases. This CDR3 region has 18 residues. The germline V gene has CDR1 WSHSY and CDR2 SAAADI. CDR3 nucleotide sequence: TGCGCCAGCAGTGATGTCGTGGTTTGGGGAGGAAGGGGCTACGAGCAGTACTTC. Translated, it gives CASSDVVVWGGRGYEQYF.

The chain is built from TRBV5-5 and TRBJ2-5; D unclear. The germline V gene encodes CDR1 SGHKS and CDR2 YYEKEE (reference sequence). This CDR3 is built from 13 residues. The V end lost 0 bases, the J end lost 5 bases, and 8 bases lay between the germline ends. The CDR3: CASSLVRDETQYF. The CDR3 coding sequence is TGTGCCAGCAGCTTGGTTCGAGACGAGACCCAGTACTTC.

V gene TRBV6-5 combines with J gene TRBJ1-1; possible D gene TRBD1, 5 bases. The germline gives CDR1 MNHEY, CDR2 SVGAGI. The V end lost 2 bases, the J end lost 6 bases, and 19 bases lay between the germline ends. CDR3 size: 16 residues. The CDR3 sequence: CASSYVSGPRGAEAFF. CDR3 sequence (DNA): TGTGCCAGCAGTTACGTTTCAGGGCCTCGGGGTGCTGAAGCTTTCTTT.

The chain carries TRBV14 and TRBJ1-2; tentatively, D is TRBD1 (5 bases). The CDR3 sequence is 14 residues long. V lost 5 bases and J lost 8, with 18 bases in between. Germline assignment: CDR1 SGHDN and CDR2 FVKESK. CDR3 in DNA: TGTGCCAGCAGCTTAATTGGGCAGGGTGCCGGCTACACCTTC. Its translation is CASSLIGQGAGYTF.

This chain's CDR3 is CASRPGGDDEKLFF. The CDR3 region has the DNA TGCGCCAGCAGACCGGGGGGCGATGATGAAAAACTGTTTTTT. V is TRBV5-1 and J is TRBJ1-4, with D perhaps matching TRBD1 (6 bases). Germline V lookup: CDR1 SGHRS, CDR2 YFSETQ. The CDR3 totals 14 residues. Deletions cut 5 bases from V and 6 bases from J, with 14 bases between.

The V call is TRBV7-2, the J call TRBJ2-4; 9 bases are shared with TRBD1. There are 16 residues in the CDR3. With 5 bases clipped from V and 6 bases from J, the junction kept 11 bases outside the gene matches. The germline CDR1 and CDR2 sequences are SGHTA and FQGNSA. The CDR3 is CASSPQTGGTGNIQYF. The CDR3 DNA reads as TGTGCCAGCAGCCCACAGACAGGGGGGACGGGAAACATTCAGTACTTC.

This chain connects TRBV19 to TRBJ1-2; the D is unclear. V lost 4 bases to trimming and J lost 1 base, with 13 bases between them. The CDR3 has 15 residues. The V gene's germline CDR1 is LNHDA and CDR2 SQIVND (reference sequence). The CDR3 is CASSRRRELNYGYTF. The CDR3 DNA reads TGTGCCAGTAGTAGGAGACGCGAGCTTAACTATGGCTACACCTTC.

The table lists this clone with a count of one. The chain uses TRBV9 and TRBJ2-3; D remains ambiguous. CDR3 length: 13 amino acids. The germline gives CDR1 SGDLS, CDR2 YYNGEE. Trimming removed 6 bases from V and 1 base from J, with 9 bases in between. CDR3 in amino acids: CASTRAGTDTQYF. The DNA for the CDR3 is TGTGCCAGCACCCGGGCGGGCACAGATACGCAGTATTTT.

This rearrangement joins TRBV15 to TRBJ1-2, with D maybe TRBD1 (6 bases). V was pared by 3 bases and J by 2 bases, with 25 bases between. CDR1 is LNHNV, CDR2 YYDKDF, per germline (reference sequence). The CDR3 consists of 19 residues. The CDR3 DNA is TGTGCCACCAGCAGCCGTTTGGGGGGGCGAGGTCATGTGAACTATGGCTACACCTTC. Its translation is CATSSRLGGRGHVNYGYTF.

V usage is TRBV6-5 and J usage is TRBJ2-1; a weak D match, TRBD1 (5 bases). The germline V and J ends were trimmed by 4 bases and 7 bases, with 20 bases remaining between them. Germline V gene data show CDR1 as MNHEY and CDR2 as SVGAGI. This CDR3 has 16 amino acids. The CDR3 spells CASSLGVGRVWNEQFF. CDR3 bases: TGTGCCAGCAGTTTAGGGGTGGGCAGAGTCTGGAATGAGCAGTTCTTC.

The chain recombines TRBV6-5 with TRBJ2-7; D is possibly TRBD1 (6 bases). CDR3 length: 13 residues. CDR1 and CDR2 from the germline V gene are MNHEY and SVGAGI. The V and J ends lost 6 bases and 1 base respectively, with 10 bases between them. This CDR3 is CASSRDTSYEQYF. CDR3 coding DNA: TGTGCCAGCAGCCGGGACACATCCTACGAGCAGTACTTC.

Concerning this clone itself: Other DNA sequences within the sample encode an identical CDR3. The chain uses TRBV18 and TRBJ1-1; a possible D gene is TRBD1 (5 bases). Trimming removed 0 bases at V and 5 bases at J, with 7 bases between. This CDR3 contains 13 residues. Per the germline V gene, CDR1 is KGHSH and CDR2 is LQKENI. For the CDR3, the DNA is TGTGCCAGCTCACCACCCCAGGGAACTGAAGCTTTCTTT. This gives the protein CASSPPQGTEAFF.

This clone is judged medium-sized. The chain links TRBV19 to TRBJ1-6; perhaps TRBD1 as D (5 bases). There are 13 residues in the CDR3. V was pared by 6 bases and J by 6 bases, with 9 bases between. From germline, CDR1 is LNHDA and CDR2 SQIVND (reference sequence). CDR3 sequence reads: CASRRGINSPLHF. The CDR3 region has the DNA TGTGCCAGTAGGCGGGGGATTAATTCACCCCTCCACTTT. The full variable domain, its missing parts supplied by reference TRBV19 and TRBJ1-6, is DGGITQSPKYLFRKEGQNVTLSCEQNLNHDAMYWYRQDPGQGLRLIYYSQIVNDFQKGDIAEGYSVSREKKESFPLTVTSAQKNPTAFYLCASRRGINSPLHFGNGTRLTVT.

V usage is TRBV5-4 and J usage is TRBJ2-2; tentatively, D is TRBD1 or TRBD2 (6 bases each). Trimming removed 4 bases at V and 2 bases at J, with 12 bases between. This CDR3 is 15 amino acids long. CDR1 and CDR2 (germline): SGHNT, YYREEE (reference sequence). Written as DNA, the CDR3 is TGTGCCAGCAGCGCCGGGGGACACAACACCGGGGAGCTGTTTTTT. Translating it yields CASSAGGHNTGELFF.

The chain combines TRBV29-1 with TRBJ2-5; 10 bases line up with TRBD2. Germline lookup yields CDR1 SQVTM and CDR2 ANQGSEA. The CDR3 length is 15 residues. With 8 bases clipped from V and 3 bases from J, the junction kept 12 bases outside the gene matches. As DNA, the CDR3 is TGCAGCACCACCCCTAGCGGGGGTGGGAAAGAGACCCAGTACTTC. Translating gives CSTTPSGGGKETQYF.

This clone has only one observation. This CDR3 reads CASSPDPSGQPQHF. The CDR3 coding sequence is TGTGCCAGCAGCCCCGACCCCTCGGGGCAGCCCCAGCATTTT. The gene calls are TRBV7-2 and TRBJ1-5; D remains ambiguous. The CDR3 is 14 amino acids. From germline, CDR1 is SGHTA and CDR2 FQGNSA. Trimming left V 5 bases short and J 7 bases short, with 15 bases between. Based on the CDR3 plus reference TRBV7-2 and TRBJ1-5, the full variable domain is GAGVSQSPSNKVTEKGKDVELRCDPISGHTALYWYRQSLGQGLEFLIYFQGNSAPDKSGLPSDRFSAERTGGSVSTLTIQRTQQEDSAVYLCASSPDPSGQPQHFGDGTRLSIL.

The CDR3 DNA reads TGTGCCAGCAGTCCACAGACAGGGTGGGGCTACACCTTC. It is translated as CASSPQTGWGYTF. This rearrangement joins TRBV6-6 to TRBJ1-2, with 7 positions matching TRBD1. The length of the CDR3 is 13 residues. V shed 5 bases, J shed 8 bases, and the junction held 8 bases outside the gene matches. Germline CDR1 is MNHNY and CDR2 is SVGAGI (reference sequence).

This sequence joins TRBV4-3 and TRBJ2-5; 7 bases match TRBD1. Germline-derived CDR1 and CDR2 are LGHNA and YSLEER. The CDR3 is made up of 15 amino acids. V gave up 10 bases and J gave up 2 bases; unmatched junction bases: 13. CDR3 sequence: CATSRDSAYQETQYF. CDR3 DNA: TGCGCCACATCCCGGGACAGCGCTTATCAAGAGACCCAGTACTTC.

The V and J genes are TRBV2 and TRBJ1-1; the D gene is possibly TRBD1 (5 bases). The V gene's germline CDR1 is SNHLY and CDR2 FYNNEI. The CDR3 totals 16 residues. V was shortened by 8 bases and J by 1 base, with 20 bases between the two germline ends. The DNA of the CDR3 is TGTGCCAGCGAAAGTGGCGTCCTAAGGGGGAACACTGAAGCTTTCTTT. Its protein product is CASESGVLRGNTEAFF.

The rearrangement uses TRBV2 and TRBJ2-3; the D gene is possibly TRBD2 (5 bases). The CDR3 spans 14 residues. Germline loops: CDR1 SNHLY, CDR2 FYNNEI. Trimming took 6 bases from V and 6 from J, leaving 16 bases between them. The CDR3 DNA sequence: TGTGCCAGCAGCCCGGACGGGGTGGGGGATACGCAGTATTTT. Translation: CASSPDGVGDTQYF.